Presented here are 3 T cell receptor beta chains from one specimen sequenced in a study of shared clonotypes between healthy human individuals (TCRdb year 2020). Libraries were made using the immunoSEQ multiplex PCR assay. TCRdb stores this immuneACCESS table with in-frame sequences only. Part of the clones is absent; in the studies checked, under half of the shortfall reflects unresolved V genes, and no reason is known for the rest. Present in this sample are about 590,000 clones, around 95% of which were seen just once. Roughly 0.1% of the sample lies in the top ten. CD8 naive samples were CD45RO-negative cells positively selected for CCR7, giving a CD45RA+CCR7+ population that excluded TemRA cells. Specimen: naive CD8+ T cells sorted from blood. The cell subset or site label, read with the paper, signifies: CD45RA+CCR7+. These receptors were obtained from a woman in her 30s in good health.

This chain links TRBV25-1 with TRBJ1-2, with a weak D call TRBD1 (5 bases). Trimming stripped 6 bases from V and 4 bases from J, with 9 bases between. CDR1 and CDR2 from the germline V gene are MGHDK and SYGVNS. This CDR3 has 12 residues. The CDR3 spells CASRGDVYGYTF. As DNA, the CDR3 is TGTGCCAGCAGGGGGGATGTCTATGGCTACACCTTC.

The chain uses TRBV7-8 and TRBJ2-7; D gene ambiguous. The CDR3 is 14 residues long. V lost 3 bases to trimming and J lost 2 bases, with 11 bases between them. The germline CDR1 and CDR2 sequences are SGHVS and FQNEAQ. The CDR3 spells CASSFGSAAYEQYF. The CDR3 DNA sequence: TGTGCCAGCAGCTTCGGCAGCGCCGCCTACGAGCAGTACTTC.

The chain has TRBV7-9 and TRBJ2-4, with a weak D call TRBD1 (6 bases). Per the germline V gene, CDR1 is SEHNR and CDR2 is FQNEAQ (reference sequence). Trimming took 6 bases from V and 1 from J, leaving 25 bases between them. The CDR3 is made up of 19 amino acids. In nucleotides, the CDR3 is TGTGCCAGCAGTTCCCAATCCCCGACAGGACCTTGGGCCAAAAACATTCAGTACTTC. Translation: CASSSQSPTGPWAKNIQYF.